The clone carrying this T cell receptor (beta chain) was counted once. This specimen belongs to a study of blood T cell repertoires in COVID-19. Study background: Sites across the United States, Italy and Spain contributed samples from acute and convalescent COVID-19. T cells, B-cell-depleted T cells, or PBMCs supplied cDNA or gDNA.

J was trimmed by 4 bases and V by 0 bases; bases with no gene match: 2. The CDR3 spans 15 residues. Germline V CDR1 and CDR2: MNHNS, SASEGT. As originally analysed: Scientists estimated how many nucleated cells there were by amplifying reference gene primers. Clones were read by immunoSEQ multiplex PCR, and TCRdb kept only the in-frame ones, dropping some. V, J and clone size were drawn from that table, and D and trimming were deduced from the DNA. Of roughly 41,000 clones in the sample, roughly 90% were seen once. This clonotype originated in a man aged 60 to 75 with active or convalescent COVID-19. The sequencing input was peripheral blood. J is TRBJ2-1 and V is TRBV6-1; 8 nucleotides agree with TRBD2. CDR3 loop: CASSEASGAYNEQFF. CDR3 nucleotide sequence: TGTGCCAGCAGTGAAGCTAGCGGGGCGTACAATGAGCAGTTCTTC.